The 5 T cell receptor beta chains given below trace back to one sample, sequenced in a study of T-cell memory formation after mild COVID-19. In TCRdb, the 5' RACE reads were re-called with MiXCR into one record per CDR3 protein. Here the sample spans around 200,000 distinct CDR3 sequences, around 20% being singletons. The sample consisted of PBMCs or a T cell subset sorted from them (not recorded which). All receptors derive from a man between 18 and 29 years old who had mild COVID-19 (a few samples of this study predate the infection). Cell type and time point are not known.

The chain carries TRBV25-1 and TRBJ2-3; TRBD2 might be the D (5 bases). The V end lost 4 bases, the J end lost 0 bases, and 11 bases lay between the germline ends. This CDR3 region has 15 residues. Germline V lookup: CDR1 MGHDK, CDR2 SYGVNS. CDR3 region: CASSAGSSSTDTQYF. The CDR3 bases are TGTGCCAGCAGTGCGGGATCGTCTAGCACAGATACGCAGTATTTT.

The CDR3 sequence: CASSPSYEQFF. CDR3 sequence (DNA): TGTGCCAGCAGCCCCTCTTATGAGCAGTTCTTC. This chain uses TRBV7-2 with TRBJ2-1; no definite D call. Germline V gene sequence: CDR1 SGHTA, CDR2 FQGNSA. The length of the CDR3 is 11 residues. With 5 bases removed from V and 8 bases from J, the gap between germline ends came to 7 bases. The full variable domain, with the rest looked up from reference TRBV7-2 and TRBJ2-1, is GAGVSQSPSNKVTEKGKDVELRCDPISGHTALYWYRQSLGQGLEFLIYFQGNSAPDKSGLPSDRFSAERTGGSVSTLTIQRTQQEDSAVYLCASSPSYEQFFGPGTRLTVL.

This clonotype came up once. The V call is TRBV24-1, the J call TRBJ2-1, with TRBD2 matching over 10 bases. Germline V lookup: CDR1 KGHDR, CDR2 SFDVKD. The CDR3 consists of 15 residues. Trimming took 3 bases from V and 8 from J; bases not matched to a gene: 6. CDR3 bases: TGTGCCACCAGTGATCCGGGACTAGCGACCCATGAGCAGTTCTTC. Residues: CATSDPGLATHEQFF.

CDR3: CARQNTNTGELFF. CDR3 in DNA: TGTGCCAGGCAAAATACGAACACCGGGGAGCTGTTTTTT. V and J are TRBV7-9 and TRBJ2-2; no firm D call. This CDR3 is 13 amino acids long. Germline V gives CDR1 SEHNR, CDR2 FQNEAQ (reference sequence). V shed 9 bases and J shed 0 bases, with 8 bases lying between them.

The CDR3 here is CATSDPTGGTDTQYF. CDR3 in DNA: TGTGCCACCAGTGACCCGACAGGGGGCACAGATACGCAGTATTTT. The rearrangement links TRBV24-1 to TRBJ2-3; TRBD1 matches at 8 bases. Germline values: CDR1 KGHDR, CDR2 SFDVKD. CDR3 length: 15 amino acids. Trimming cost V 4 bases and J 1 base; bases outside gene matches: 3.